These 5 T cell receptor beta chains were all obtained from the same sample, sequenced in a study of OX40 agonist ivuxolimab in advanced cancers. The assay was immunoSEQ multiplex PCR, and TCRdb's table has in-frame clones only and misses some. The sample has over 25,000 clones, 74% seen once. The sample consisted of CD4+ or CD8+ T cells sorted from blood, taken in a trial of the OX40 agonist ivuxolimab. The receptors were gathered from an adult with an advanced solid tumor such as melanoma, head and neck, liver or kidney cancer.

The chain recombines TRBV4-1 with TRBJ2-5; 8 bases match TRBD2. The CDR3 runs 16 residues. The J segment lost 5 bases and the V segment lost 0 bases, leaving 8 bases of the junction unmatched. Germline CDR1 MGHRA, CDR2 YSYEKL. CDR3 protein: CASSQDPIGGAETQYF. The CDR3 region has the DNA TGCGCCAGCAGCCAAGATCCCATCGGGGGGGCCGAGACCCAGTACTTC.

The chain links TRBV25-1 to TRBJ1-3; perhaps TRBD1 as D (5 bases). The V gene lost 5 bases and the J gene lost 3 bases, with 11 bases spanning the gap. The germline gives CDR1 MGHDK, CDR2 SYGVNS. This CDR3 region has 14 residues. CDR3 amino acids: CASSKGARGNTIYF. CDR3 nucleotides: TGTGCCAGCAGTAAAGGGGCGCGTGGAAACACCATATATTTT.

The chain couples TRBV15 to TRBJ1-2, with D tentatively TRBD1 (5 bases). The germline CDR1 and CDR2 sequences are LNHNV and YYDKDF (reference sequence). V was cut by 0 bases and J by 2 bases, with 16 bases left in between. The CDR3 is made up of 17 amino acids. CDR3 DNA sequence: TGTGCCACCAGCAGAGATGATGGGACGGCGCCCAACTATGGCTACACCTTC. It encodes CATSRDDGTAPNYGYTF.

The chain joins TRBV11-2 to TRBJ2-7; no clear D gene. Trimming left V 5 bases short and J 2 bases short, with 4 bases between. This CDR3 comprises 11 residues. Germline values: CDR1 SGHAT, CDR2 FQNNGV. This CDR3 is CASSVTYEQYF. CDR3 bases: TGTGCCAGCAGCGTTACCTACGAGCAGTACTTC.

CDR3 loop: CAISIRGGNTEAFF. For the CDR3, the DNA is TGTGCCATCAGTATCAGGGGCGGGAACACTGAAGCTTTCTTT. The chain links TRBV10-3 to TRBJ1-1; TRBD1 is a possible D gene (6 bases). The CDR3 is 14 amino acids. The ends were cut back, 5 bases at V and 1 base at J, with 11 bases in the middle. Germline lookup yields CDR1 ENHRY and CDR2 SYGVKD.